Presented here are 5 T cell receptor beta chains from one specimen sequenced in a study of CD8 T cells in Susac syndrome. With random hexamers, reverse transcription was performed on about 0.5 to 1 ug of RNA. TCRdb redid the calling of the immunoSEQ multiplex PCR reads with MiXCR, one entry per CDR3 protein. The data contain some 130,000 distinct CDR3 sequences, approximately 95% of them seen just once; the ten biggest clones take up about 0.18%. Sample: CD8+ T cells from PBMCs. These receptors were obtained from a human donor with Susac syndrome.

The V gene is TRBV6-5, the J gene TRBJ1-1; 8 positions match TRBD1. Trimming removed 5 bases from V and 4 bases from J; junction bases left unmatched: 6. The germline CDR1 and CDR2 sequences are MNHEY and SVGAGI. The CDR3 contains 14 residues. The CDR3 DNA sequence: TGTGCCAGCAGTAGGACAGGGAGGGGCACTGAAGCTTTCTTT. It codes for CASSRTGRGTEAFF.

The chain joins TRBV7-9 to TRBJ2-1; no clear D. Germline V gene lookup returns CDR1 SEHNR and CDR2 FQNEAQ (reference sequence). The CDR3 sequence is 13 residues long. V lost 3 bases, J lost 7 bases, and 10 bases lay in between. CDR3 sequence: CASSFSLGNEQFF. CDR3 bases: TGTGCCAGCAGCTTCAGCCTGGGTAATGAGCAGTTCTTC.

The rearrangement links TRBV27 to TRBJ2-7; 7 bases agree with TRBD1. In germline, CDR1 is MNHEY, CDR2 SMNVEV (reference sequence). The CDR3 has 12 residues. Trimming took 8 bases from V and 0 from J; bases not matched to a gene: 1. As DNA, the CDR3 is TGTGCCAGCTGGGACAGCTCCTACGAGCAGTACTTC. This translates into CASWDSSYEQYF.

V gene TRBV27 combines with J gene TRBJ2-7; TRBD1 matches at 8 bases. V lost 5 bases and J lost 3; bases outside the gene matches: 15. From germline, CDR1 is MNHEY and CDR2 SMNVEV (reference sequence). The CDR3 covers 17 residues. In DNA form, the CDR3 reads TGTGCCAGCAGTCTACTAGGACTGGACAGGGATCACTACGAGCAGTACTTC. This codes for CASSLLGLDRDHYEQYF.

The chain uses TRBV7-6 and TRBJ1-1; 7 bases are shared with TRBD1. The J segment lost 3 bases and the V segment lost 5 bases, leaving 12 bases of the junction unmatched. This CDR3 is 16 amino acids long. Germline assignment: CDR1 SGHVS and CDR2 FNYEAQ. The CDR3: CASSAELQGTYTEAFF. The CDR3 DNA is TGTGCCAGCAGCGCGGAATTACAGGGGACATACACTGAAGCTTTCTTT.